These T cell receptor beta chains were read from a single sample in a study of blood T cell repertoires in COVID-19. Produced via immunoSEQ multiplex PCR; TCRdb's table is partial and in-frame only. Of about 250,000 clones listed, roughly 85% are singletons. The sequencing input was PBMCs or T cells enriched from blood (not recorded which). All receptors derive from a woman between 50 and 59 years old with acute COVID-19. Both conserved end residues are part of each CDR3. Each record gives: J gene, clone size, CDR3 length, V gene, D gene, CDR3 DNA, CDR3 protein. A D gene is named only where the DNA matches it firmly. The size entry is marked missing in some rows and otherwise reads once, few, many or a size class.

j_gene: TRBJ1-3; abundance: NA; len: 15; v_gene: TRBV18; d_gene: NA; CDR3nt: TGTGCCAGCTCAAATAACCGGGACTCAGGAAACACCATATATTTT; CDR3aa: CASSNNRDSGNTIYF
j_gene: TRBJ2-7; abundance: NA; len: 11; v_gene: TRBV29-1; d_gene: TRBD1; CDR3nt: TGCAGCGTCGGGACAGCCTACGAGCAGTACTTC; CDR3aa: CSVGTAYEQYF
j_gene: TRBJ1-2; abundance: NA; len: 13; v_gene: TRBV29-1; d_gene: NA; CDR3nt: TGCAGCGCCTACGACAATTTTAACTATGGCTACACCTTC; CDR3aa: CSAYDNFNYGYTF
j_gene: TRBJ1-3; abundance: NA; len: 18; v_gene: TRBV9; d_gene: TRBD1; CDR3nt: TGTGCCAGCAGCCAGACACCGGGACAGGTTTTCTCTGGAAACACCATATATTTT; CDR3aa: CASSQTPGQVFSGNTIYF
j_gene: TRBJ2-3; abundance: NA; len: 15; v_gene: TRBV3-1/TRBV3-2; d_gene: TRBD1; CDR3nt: TGTGCCAGCAGCCCGCTAGGGGACAGAGGACGGACGCAGTATTTT; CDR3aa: CASSPLGDRGRTQYF
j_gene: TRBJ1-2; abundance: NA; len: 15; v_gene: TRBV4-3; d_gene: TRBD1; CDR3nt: TGCGCCAGCAGCCCTTCACAGGGGGCTAGCTATGGCTACACCTTC; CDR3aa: CASSPSQGASYGYTF
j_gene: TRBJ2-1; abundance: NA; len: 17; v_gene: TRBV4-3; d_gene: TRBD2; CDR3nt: TGCGCCAGCAGCCAAGATGAGGCTAGCGGGGGGAGGGATGAGCAGTTCTTC; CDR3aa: CASSQDEASGGRDEQFF
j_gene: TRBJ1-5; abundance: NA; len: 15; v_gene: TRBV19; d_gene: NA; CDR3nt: TGTGCCAGTAGAGTTCAGGGAGGGAGTGATCAGCCCCAGCATTTT; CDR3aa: CASRVQGGSDQPQHF
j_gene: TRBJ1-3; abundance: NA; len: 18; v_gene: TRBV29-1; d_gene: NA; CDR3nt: TGCAGCGCCCGGATTCGGTCTCAGGGTCCGAGCTCTGGAAACACCATATATTTT; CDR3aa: CSARIRSQGPSSGNTIYF
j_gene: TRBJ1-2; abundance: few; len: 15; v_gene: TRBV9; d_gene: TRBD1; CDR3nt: TGTGCCAGCAGCCCAGAGGGACAGGCGCTTTATGGCTACACCTTC; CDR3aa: CASSPEGQALYGYTF
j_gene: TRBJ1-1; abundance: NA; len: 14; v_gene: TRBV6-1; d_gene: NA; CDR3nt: TGTGCCAGCAGTGATCCAGGAGGTAAGACTGAAGCTTTCTTT; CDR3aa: CASSDPGGKTEAFF
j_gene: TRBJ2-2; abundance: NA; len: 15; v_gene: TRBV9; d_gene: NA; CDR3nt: TGTGCCAGCAGCGTAAATTCGGAGGGGACCGGGGAGCTGTTTTTT; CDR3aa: CASSVNSEGTGELFF
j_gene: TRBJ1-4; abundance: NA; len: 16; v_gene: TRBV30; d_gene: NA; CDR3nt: TGTGCCTGGAGCGGGCCCCGAGACAGACGTAATGAAAAACTGTTTTTT; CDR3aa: CAWSGPRDRRNEKLFF
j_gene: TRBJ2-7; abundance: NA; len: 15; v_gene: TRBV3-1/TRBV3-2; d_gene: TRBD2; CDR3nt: TGTGCCAGCAGCCAAGAACTAGCGGGGGCCTACGAGCAGTACTTC; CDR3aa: CASSQELAGAYEQYF
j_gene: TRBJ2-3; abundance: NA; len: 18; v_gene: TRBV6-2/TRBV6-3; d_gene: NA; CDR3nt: TGTGCCAGCAGTCTCTCGCCCTTTTTGGCGGGGGCCACAGATACGCAGTATTTT; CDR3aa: CASSLSPFLAGATDTQYF
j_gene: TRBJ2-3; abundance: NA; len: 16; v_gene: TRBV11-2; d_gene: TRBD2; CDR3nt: TGTGCCAGCAGCTTAGTGGCGGGAGGTCTTTCAGATACGCAGTATTTT; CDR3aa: CASSLVAGGLSDTQYF
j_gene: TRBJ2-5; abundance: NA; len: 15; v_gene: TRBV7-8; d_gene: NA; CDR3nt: TGTGCCAGCAGCGGCCTTGGAGGCGGACAAGAGACCCAGTACTTC; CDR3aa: CASSGLGGGQETQYF
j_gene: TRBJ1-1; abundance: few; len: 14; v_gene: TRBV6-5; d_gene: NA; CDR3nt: TGTGCCAGCAGCAGGGACACCATGAACACTGAAGCTTTCTTT; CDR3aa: CASSRDTMNTEAFF
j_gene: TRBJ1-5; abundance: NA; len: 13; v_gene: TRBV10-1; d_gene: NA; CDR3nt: TGCGCCAGCAGCCTTAGACAGAATCAGCCCCAGCATTTT; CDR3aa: CASSLRQNQPQHF
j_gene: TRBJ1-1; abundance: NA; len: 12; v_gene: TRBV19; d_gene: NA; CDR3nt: TGTGCCAGTAGTTACGGAGGAACTGAAGCTTTCTTT; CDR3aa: CASSYGGTEAFF
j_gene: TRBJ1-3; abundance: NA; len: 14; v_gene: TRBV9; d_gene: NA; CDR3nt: TGTGCCAGCAGCGAAACCGGGACAGGAAACACCATATATTTT; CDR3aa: CASSETGTGNTIYF
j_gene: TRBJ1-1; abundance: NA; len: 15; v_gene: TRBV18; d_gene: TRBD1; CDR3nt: TGTGCCAGCTCTCGGGACAGGGGAGAGAACACTGAAGCTTTCTTT; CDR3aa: CASSRDRGENTEAFF
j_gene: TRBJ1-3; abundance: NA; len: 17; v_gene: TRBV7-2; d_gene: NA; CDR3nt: TGTGCCAGCAGCGCATCCGGGGGACTTGGGGCTGGAAACACCATATATTTT; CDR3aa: CASSASGGLGAGNTIYF
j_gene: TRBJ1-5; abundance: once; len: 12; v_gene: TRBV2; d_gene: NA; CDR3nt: TGTGCCAGCAGGCAGGATTTGAGGCCCCAGCATTTT; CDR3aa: CASRQDLRPQHF
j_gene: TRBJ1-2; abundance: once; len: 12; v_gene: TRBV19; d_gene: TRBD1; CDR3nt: TGTGCCAGTGGCGACAGGGCTTGGGGCTACACCTTC; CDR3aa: CASGDRAWGYTF
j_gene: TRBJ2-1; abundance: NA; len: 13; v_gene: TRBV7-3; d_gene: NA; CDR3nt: TGTGCCAGCAGCCCCCTCAGGGGCAATGAGCAGTTCTTC; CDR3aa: CASSPLRGNEQFF
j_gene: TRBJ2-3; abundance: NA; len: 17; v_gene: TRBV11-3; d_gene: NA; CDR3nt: TGTGCCAGCAGCTCTACGCAAAACAGGGTAGGGGGAGATACGCAGTATTTT; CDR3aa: CASSSTQNRVGGDTQYF
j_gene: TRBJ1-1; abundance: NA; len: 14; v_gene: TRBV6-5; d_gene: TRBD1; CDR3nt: TGTGCCAGCAGCGCCGGGACAGGGGGGAATGAAGCTTTCTTT; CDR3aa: CASSAGTGGNEAFF
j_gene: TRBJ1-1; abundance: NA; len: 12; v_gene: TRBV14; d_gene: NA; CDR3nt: TGTGCCAGCAGCCAAGTAGCATCTGAAGCTTTCTTT; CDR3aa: CASSQVASEAFF
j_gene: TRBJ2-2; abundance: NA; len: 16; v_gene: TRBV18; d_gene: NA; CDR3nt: TGTGCCAGCTCACTTAAGACAGCTTCGAACACCGGGGAGCTGTTTTTT; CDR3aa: CASSLKTASNTGELFF
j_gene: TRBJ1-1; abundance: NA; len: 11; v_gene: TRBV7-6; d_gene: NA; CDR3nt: TGTGCCAGCAGCGCCGGGAGTTGGGCTTTCTTT; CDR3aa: CASSAGSWAFF
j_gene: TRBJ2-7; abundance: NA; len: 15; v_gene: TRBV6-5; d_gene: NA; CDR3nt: TGTGCCAGCAGTTACTCGTTCCCGGGGTCCTACGAGCAGTACTTC; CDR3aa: CASSYSFPGSYEQYF
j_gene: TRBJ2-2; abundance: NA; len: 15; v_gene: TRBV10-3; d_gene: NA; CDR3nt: TGTGCCATCAGTCAAGGGGACACAGACGCCGGGGAGCTGTTTTTT; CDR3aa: CAISQGDTDAGELFF
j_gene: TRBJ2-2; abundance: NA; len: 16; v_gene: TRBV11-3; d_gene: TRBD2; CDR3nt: TGTGCCAGCAGCCCCAGGGTAGCGGGGAACACCGGGGAGCTGTTTTTT; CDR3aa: CASSPRVAGNTGELFF
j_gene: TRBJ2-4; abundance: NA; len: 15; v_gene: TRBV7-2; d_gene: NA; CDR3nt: TGTGCCAGCAGCTCGGAGGGGGCGACCAAAAACATTCAGTACTTC; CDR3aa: CASSSEGATKNIQYF
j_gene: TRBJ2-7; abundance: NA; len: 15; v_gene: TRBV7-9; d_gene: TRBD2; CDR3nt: TGTGCCAGCAGCTTAGTCCCTAGCGGTTCCTACGAGCAGTACTTC; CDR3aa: CASSLVPSGSYEQYF
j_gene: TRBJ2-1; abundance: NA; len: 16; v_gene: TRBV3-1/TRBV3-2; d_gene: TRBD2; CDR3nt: TGTGCCAGCAGCCCTTCTAGCGGGGGGGCCAGGAATGAGCAGTTCTTC; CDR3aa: CASSPSSGGARNEQFF
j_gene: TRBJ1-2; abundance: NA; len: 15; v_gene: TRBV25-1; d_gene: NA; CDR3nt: TGTGCCAGCAGTGAGACAGTGAAGCCGTTAAGTGGCTACACCTTC; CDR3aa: CASSETVKPLSGYTF
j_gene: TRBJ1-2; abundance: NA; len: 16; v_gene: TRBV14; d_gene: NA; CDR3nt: TGTGCCAGCAGCCTGAACACGGGGTTTTTAAACTATGGCTACACCTTC; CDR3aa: CASSLNTGFLNYGYTF
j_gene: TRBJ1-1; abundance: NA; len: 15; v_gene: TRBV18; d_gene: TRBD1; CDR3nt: TGTGCCAGCTCACCAGAGGGACAGGGGGCGTGGGAAGCTTTCTTT; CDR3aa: CASSPEGQGAWEAFF
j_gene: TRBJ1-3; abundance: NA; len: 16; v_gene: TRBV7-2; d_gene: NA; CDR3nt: TGTGCCAGCAGCTCTCTCACCGGGGGGGCAGGAGGGACCATATATTTT; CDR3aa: CASSSLTGGAGGTIYF
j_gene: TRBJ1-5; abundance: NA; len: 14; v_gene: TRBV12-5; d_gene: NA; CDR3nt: TGTGCTAGTGGTTCCAGGGAAAGCAATCAGCCCCAGCATTTT; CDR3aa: CASGSRESNQPQHF
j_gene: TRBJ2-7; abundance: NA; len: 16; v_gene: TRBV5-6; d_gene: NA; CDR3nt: TGTGCCAGCAGCTTGCTATCTGACAGGAGCCTCTACGAGCAGTACTTC; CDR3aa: CASSLLSDRSLYEQYF
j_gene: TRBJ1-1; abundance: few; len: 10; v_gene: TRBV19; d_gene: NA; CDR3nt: TGTGCCAGTAGGGACTCTGAAGCTTTCTTT; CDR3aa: CASRDSEAFF
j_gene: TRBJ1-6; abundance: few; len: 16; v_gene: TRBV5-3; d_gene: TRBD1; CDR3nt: TGTGCCAGAAGCCTTCCTGCGGGACAGGCAAATTCACCCCTCCACTTT; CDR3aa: CARSLPAGQANSPLHF
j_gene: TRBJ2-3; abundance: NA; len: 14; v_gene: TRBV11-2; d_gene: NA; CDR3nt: TGTGCCAGCAGCTTAGGCGTCTTGAGGGATACGCAGTATTTT; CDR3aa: CASSLGVLRDTQYF
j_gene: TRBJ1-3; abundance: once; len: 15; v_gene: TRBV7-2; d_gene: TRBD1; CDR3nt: TGTGCCAGCAGGACGGACAGGGGCTCTGGAAACACCATATATTTT; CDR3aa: CASRTDRGSGNTIYF
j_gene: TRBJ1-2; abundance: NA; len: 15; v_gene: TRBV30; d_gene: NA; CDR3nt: TGTGCCTGGAGTGTACTCCCGGGTACGAGGTATGGCTACACCTTC; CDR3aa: CAWSVLPGTRYGYTF
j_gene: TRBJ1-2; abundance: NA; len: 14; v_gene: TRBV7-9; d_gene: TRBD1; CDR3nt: TGTGCCAGCAGCGGCGCGACAGGGGGTAAGGGCTACACCTTC; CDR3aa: CASSGATGGKGYTF
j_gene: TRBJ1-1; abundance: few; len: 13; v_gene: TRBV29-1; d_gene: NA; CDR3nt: TGCAGCCCCCTCGGGACACTGAACACTGAAGCTTTCTTT; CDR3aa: CSPLGTLNTEAFF
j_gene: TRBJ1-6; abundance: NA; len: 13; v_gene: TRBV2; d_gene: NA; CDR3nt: TGTGCCGGACGGACTGGGGTTACTTCACCCCTCCACTTT; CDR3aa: CAGRTGVTSPLHF
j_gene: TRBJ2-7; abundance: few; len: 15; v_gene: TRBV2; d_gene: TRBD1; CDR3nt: TGTGCCAGCAGGGCCAGACAGGGGGTGACCTACGAGCAGTACTTC; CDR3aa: CASRARQGVTYEQYF
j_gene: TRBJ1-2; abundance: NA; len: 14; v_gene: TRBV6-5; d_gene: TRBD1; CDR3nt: TGTGCCAGCAGTTACTTACGACAGGGGGAAGGCTACACCTTC; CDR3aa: CASSYLRQGEGYTF
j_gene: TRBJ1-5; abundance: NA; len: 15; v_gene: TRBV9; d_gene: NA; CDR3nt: TGTGCCAGCAGCGTTGACGGGGTTTCAAGTCAGCCCCAGCATTTT; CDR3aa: CASSVDGVSSQPQHF
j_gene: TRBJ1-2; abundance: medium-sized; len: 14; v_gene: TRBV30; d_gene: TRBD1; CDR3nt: TGTGCCTGGAGGGGACAGGGAGATCCCTATGGCTACACCTTC; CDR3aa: CAWRGQGDPYGYTF
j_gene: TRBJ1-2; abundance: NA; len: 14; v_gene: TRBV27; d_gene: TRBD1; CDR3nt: TGTGCCAGCACCCCGGGACAGGGGATAAGTGGCTACACCTTC; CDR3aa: CASTPGQGISGYTF
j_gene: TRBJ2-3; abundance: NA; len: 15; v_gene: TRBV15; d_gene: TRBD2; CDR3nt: TGTGCCACCAGCAGCGGGGGGGCCGGTGCAGATACGCAGTATTTT; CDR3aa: CATSSGGAGADTQYF
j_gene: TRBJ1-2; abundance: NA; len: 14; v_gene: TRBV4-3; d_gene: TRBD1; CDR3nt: TGCGCCAGCAGCCAGGCGGGACAGGGGCTGGGCTACACCTTC; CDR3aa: CASSQAGQGLGYTF
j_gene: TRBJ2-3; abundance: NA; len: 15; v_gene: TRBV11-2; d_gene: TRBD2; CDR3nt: TGTGCCAGCAGCTTATTCGGGGGGGGGTCAGATACGCAGTATTTT; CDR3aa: CASSLFGGGSDTQYF